The next 27 T cell receptor beta chains were all read from a single sample in a study of beta chain features in type 1 diabetes. As every portion of the isolated RNA was reverse transcribed, the sequencing read expressed TCRB transcripts. This table comes from immunoSEQ multiplex PCR, and its TCRdb copy is limited to in-frame clones, with some not included. This sample has about 260,000 clones, with 55% to 70% found just once. Sequencing used naive CD4+ T cells from blood. The origin of the receptors is a man younger than 45 in good health.

The chain carries TRBV6-6 and TRBJ2-3; 10 positions match TRBD1. This CDR3 has 15 amino acids. CDR1 and CDR2 from the germline V gene are MNHNY and SVGAGI (reference sequence). Trimming at V came to 5 bases and at J to 3 bases, leaving 5 bases not matched to a gene. The CDR3 nucleotides read TGTGCCAGCAGTCCCCGGACAGGGGGGACAGATACGCAGTATTTT. It translates to CASSPRTGGTDTQYF.

The V call is TRBV7-9, the J call TRBJ2-3; 8 nucleotides match TRBD2. The CDR3 is made up of 12 amino acids. Germline CDR1 is SEHNR and CDR2 is FQNEAQ (reference sequence). J gave up 9 bases and V 3 bases, and 2 bases lay outside the gene matches. The CDR3 DNA reads as TGTGCCAGCAGCTTCGAGCGGGAGACGCAGTATTTT. Protein product: CASSFERETQYF.

This chain uses TRBV2 with TRBJ2-3; D remains ambiguous. V was shortened by 2 bases and J by 0 bases, with 6 bases between the two germline ends. Germline CDR1 and CDR2: SNHLY and FYNNEI. This CDR3 is built from 14 residues. CDR3 region: CASSEQESTDTQYF. In DNA, the CDR3 is TGTGCCAGCAGTGAACAGGAGAGCACAGATACGCAGTATTTT.

This clone was seen a few times. The chain uses TRBV30 and TRBJ1-6; 7 bases are shared with TRBD1. The V and J ends lost 4 bases and 8 bases, in that order; junction bases with no gene match: 8. Germline loops: CDR1 GTSNPN, CDR2 SVGIG (reference sequence). This CDR3 is 14 amino acids long. CDR3 protein: CAWTRGRGDSPLHF. The CDR3 DNA reads as TGTGCCTGGACAAGGGGCAGGGGGGATTCACCCCTCCACTTT.

CDR3 loop: CASSLESPVGEKLFF. CDR3 nucleotides: TGTGCCAGCAGCTTAGAATCCCCTGTGGGTGAAAAACTGTTTTTT. The V and J genes are TRBV7-2 and TRBJ1-4; D gene uncertain. V gave up 1 base and J gave up 7 bases, with 13 bases separating them. CDR1 is SGHTA and CDR2 is FQGNSA in the germline V gene. This CDR3 has 15 residues.

As concerns this clone: At the DNA level, this CDR3 is encoded by other sequences in the same sample as well. This sequence joins TRBV30 and TRBJ2-5; 7 bases agree with TRBD1. Trimming cost V 4 bases and J 4 bases; bases outside gene matches: 3. Per germline, CDR1 GTSNPN and CDR2 SVGIG (reference sequence). The CDR3 is 12 amino acids. In DNA form, the CDR3 reads TGTGCCTGGAAGGGGGCGGGAGAGACCCAGTACTTC. Its protein product is CAWKGAGETQYF.

The chain employs TRBV28 and TRBJ2-5; D is uncertain. Trimming pared 3 bases from V and 7 bases from J, leaving 6 bases between. CDR3 length: 11 amino acids. Germline V CDR1 and CDR2: MDHEN, SYDVKM. CDR3 amino acids: CASSFLGTQYF. The CDR3 region has the DNA TGTGCCAGCAGTTTTTTAGGGACCCAGTACTTC.

V gene TRBV28 combines with J gene TRBJ2-1; 7 nucleotides line up with TRBD2. CDR1 is MDHEN and CDR2 is SYDVKM in the germline V gene. With V trimmed by 1 base and J by 0 bases, 3 bases remained unmatched. The CDR3 has 16 residues. The CDR3 reads CASSLSASGSYNEQFF. The CDR3 DNA is TGTGCCAGCAGTTTATCGGCTAGCGGCTCCTACAATGAGCAGTTCTTC.

The chain uses TRBV20-1 and TRBJ2-7; D remains unclear. Germline CDR1 is DFQATT and CDR2 is SNEGSKA (reference sequence). This CDR3 is built from 11 residues. With 6 bases removed from V and 6 bases from J, the gap between germline ends came to 12 bases. The CDR3 nucleotides are TGCAGTGCGGGCGGCGGTGCCGAGCAGTACTTC. Its translation is CSAGGGAEQYF.

The chain carries TRBV2 and TRBJ1-5; TRBD1 matches 8 bases. Losses at the gene ends were 2 bases for V and 5 bases for J; bases not matched to a gene: 5. The germline CDR1 and CDR2 sequences are SNHLY and FYNNEI. This CDR3 is 15 amino acids long. CDR3 loop: CASSERSGGDQPQHF. CDR3 DNA sequence: TGTGCCAGCAGTGAAAGGTCAGGGGGCGATCAGCCCCAGCATTTT.

The chain combines TRBV9 with TRBJ2-5; D perhaps matches TRBD2 (6 bases). V shed 0 bases and J shed 5 bases, with 8 bases lying between them. Looked up from germline, CDR1 is SGDLS and CDR2 is YYNGEE. CDR3 length equals 13 residues. The CDR3 DNA sequence: TGTGCCAGCAGCGTAGTTGGAGGGGAGACCCAGTACTTC. It specifies CASSVVGGETQYF.

The chain uses TRBV23-1 and TRBJ2-5, with D unclear. TRBV23-1 belongs to the ORF category, with a function that is uncertain. Trimming took off 4 bases at V and 5 bases at J, with 14 bases between the two ends. CDR3 length equals 14 residues. The CDR3 DNA is TGCGCCAGCAGTCCTGGGCCCCGTGGGGAGACCCAGTACTTC. It specifies CASSPGPRGETQYF.

This clone has just a few counts. The chain couples TRBV9 to TRBJ2-7; D unclear. Trimming removed 0 bases from V and 4 bases from J, with 11 bases in between. Germline assignment: CDR1 SGDLS and CDR2 YYNGEE. This CDR3 comprises 14 residues. The CDR3 sequence is CASSVATQSYEQYF. CDR3 nucleotide sequence: TGTGCCAGCAGCGTAGCTACCCAGTCGTACGAGCAGTACTTC.

This clone was picked up one time. This sequence joins TRBV2 and TRBJ2-5, with D perhaps being TRBD1 or TRBD2 (5 bases each). This CDR3 has 15 amino acids. Germline assignment: CDR1 SNHLY and CDR2 FYNNEI. Trimming stripped 3 bases from V and 5 bases from J, with 16 bases between. The CDR3 loop is CASSEAGTPGETQYF. The CDR3 DNA follows: TGTGCCAGCAGTGAGGCCGGGACCCCCGGGGAGACCCAGTACTTC.

V usage is TRBV5-4 and J usage is TRBJ2-1; the match to TRBD1 covers 7 bases. CDR3 length: 11 amino acids. Germline V gives CDR1 SGHNT, CDR2 YYREEE (reference sequence). The V gene end was trimmed by 5 bases and the J gene end by 9 bases; junction bases not matched to a gene: 2. CDR3 coding DNA: TGTGCCAGCAGAGGGGGCGGTGAGCAGTTCTTC. It encodes CASRGGGEQFF.

The V call is TRBV30, the J call TRBJ2-1; 9 bases fit TRBD2. The CDR3 is 13 residues long. The germline gives CDR1 GTSNPN, CDR2 SVGIG (reference sequence). The junction had 5 bases not matched to a gene; V was cut back by 2 bases and J by 9 bases. CDR3 protein: CAWSKRRGGEQFF. The DNA for the CDR3 is TGTGCCTGGAGTAAACGGCGGGGGGGTGAGCAGTTCTTC.

This chain links TRBV10-2 with TRBJ2-7, with no clear D. Trimming cost V 7 bases and J 6 bases, with 16 bases left between them. This CDR3 contains 13 residues. Germline CDR1 WSHSY, CDR2 SAAADI. CDR3 protein: CASTSVILREQYF. Here the CDR3 DNA reads TGCGCCAGCACGAGTGTGATCCTCCGCGAGCAGTACTTC.

A few counts support this clone. The chain is built from TRBV5-4 and TRBJ1-2; 9 bases match TRBD1. Trimming removed 4 bases from V and 8 bases from J; junction bases left unmatched: 12. Germline V gene data show CDR1 as SGHNT and CDR2 as YYREEE (reference sequence). The CDR3 sequence is 15 residues long. CDR3 DNA: TGTGCCAGCAGCACCCCGGGACAGGGAAACTGGGGCTACACCTTC. Translation gives CASSTPGQGNWGYTF.

This rearrangement joins TRBV25-1 to TRBJ2-3; D remains unclear. CDR1 MGHDK and CDR2 SYGVNS come from the germline V gene. The CDR3 is made up of 15 amino acids. V shed 1 base and J shed 1 base, with 9 bases lying between them. The CDR3 sequence: CASSELRPGTDTQYF. DNA of the CDR3: TGTGCCAGCAGTGAATTACGACCTGGCACAGATACGCAGTATTTT.

This chain connects TRBV5-4 to TRBJ2-7; 9 bases fit TRBD1. Trimming took 1 base from V and 6 from J; bases not matched to a gene: 8. Germline V lookup: CDR1 SGHNT, CDR2 YYREEE (reference sequence). The CDR3 runs 15 residues. CDR3 in DNA: TGTGCCAGCAGCTTGCCTGGGACAGGGAGTTCCGAGCAGTACTTC. It codes for CASSLPGTGSSEQYF.

The chain couples TRBV2 to TRBJ1-2; D call uncertain. V dropped 10 bases and J dropped 4 bases, with 10 bases sitting between them. From germline, CDR1 is SNHLY and CDR2 FYNNEI. This CDR3 contains 11 residues. The CDR3 sequence is CAIWGLYGYTF. The CDR3 bases are TGTGCCATCTGGGGTCTCTATGGCTACACCTTC.

This chain links TRBV30 with TRBJ2-3; a possible D gene is TRBD2 (5 bases). Germline loops: CDR1 GTSNPN, CDR2 SVGIG (reference sequence). The CDR3 loop spans 14 amino acids. The ends were cut back, 0 bases at V and 2 bases at J, with 9 bases in the middle. The CDR3 bases are TGTGCCTGGAGTGTAGCGGCTACCACAGATACGCAGTATTTT. It specifies CAWSVAATTDTQYF. The full variable domain, rest sourced from reference TRBV30 and TRBJ2-3, is SQTIHQWPATLVQPVGSPLSLECTVEGTSNPNLYWYRQAAGRGLQLLFYSVGIGQISSEVPQNLSASRPQDRQFILSSKKLLLSDSGFYLCAWSVAATTDTQYFGPGTRLTVL.

The chain employs TRBV2 and TRBJ2-5; 9 bases fit TRBD1. Trimming removed 6 bases from V and 2 bases from J; junction bases left unmatched: 7. The germline CDR1 and CDR2 sequences are SNHLY and FYNNEI. There are 15 residues in the CDR3. The CDR3 region is CASRADRGLQETQYF. The CDR3 bases are TGTGCCAGCAGGGCGGACAGGGGACTACAAGAGACCCAGTACTTC.

The chain combines TRBV30 with TRBJ1-1; perhaps TRBD1 as D (6 bases). CDR1 GTSNPN and CDR2 SVGIG come from the germline V gene (reference sequence). CDR3 length equals 15 residues. The germline V and J ends were trimmed by 2 bases and 4 bases, with 17 bases remaining between them. The CDR3 DNA reads TGTGCCTGGAGTTATGCGACAGGATCCGCCACTGAAGCTTTCTTT. Translating gives CAWSYATGSATEAFF.

This clone was seen a few times. The rearrangement links TRBV30 to TRBJ2-1; 15 bases line up with TRBD2. There are 16 residues in the CDR3. Germline CDR1 and CDR2: GTSNPN and SVGIG (reference sequence). Unmatched junction bases numbered 6, after V lost 0 bases and J lost 9 bases. CDR3: CAWSVRTSGRASEQFF. In DNA, the CDR3 is TGTGCCTGGAGTGTCAGGACTAGCGGGAGGGCGAGTGAGCAGTTCTTC.

The V gene is TRBV9, the J gene TRBJ2-5; D not resolved. Trimming took off 5 bases at V and 4 bases at J, with 6 bases between the two ends. Germline V CDR1 and CDR2: SGDLS, YYNGEE. This CDR3 comprises 11 residues. The CDR3 protein is CASSLGETQYF. DNA of the CDR3: TGTGCCAGCAGTTTAGGAGAGACCCAGTACTTC.

The rearrangement joins TRBV10-3 to TRBJ2-5; the D gene could be TRBD1 or TRBD2 (5 bases each). V shed 8 bases and J shed 4 bases, with 11 bases lying between them. The CDR3 length is 12 residues. The germline V gene has CDR1 ENHRY and CDR2 SYGVKD. The CDR3 DNA is TGTGCCATCGGCAGGGAGTCAGAGACCCAGTACTTC. Protein: CAIGRESETQYF.